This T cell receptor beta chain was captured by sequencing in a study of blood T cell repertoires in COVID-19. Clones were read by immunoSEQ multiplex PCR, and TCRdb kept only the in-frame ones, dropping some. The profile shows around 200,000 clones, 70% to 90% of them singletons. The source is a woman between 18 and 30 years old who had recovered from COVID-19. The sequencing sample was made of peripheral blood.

The CDR3 loop is CAITETSVAGGRGTQYF. The CDR3 DNA sequence: TGTGCCATCACCGAGACCTCAGTGGCGGGAGGGAGGGGTACGCAGTATTTT. The rearrangement joins TRBV10-3 to TRBJ2-3; TRBD2 agrees at 9 bases. CDR3 size: 17 residues. The germline V gene encodes CDR1 ENHRY and CDR2 SYGVKD. With V trimmed by 7 bases and J by 8 bases, 19 bases remained unmatched.